This T cell receptor beta chain was identified during a study of blood T cells in healthy people across ages. Points from the study as a whole: Per-million-T-cell TCR beta diversity fell roughly linearly with age. As naive T cell percentage varied, TCR beta diversity correlated strongly with it.

A word on this clonotype: Its antigen is not known.

Primed by a sample-barcoded 5' primer and a J-beta primer mix, a second PCR proceeded for 7 to 11 cycles. Each cDNA molecule received a tag from a template-switch adaptor that had 12 random nucleotides. TCRdb itself ran the 5' RACE reads through MiXCR, one entry per CDR3 protein. The sample shows over 950,000 distinct CDR3 sequences, roughly half of them seen only once. Trimming shortened V by 5 bases and J by 8 bases, and 9 bases separated the two germline ends. This CDR3 is 11 amino acids long. CDR1 is MGHRA, CDR2 YSYEKL, per germline. The chain employs TRBV4-1 and TRBJ1-2, with D unclear. This sequence originates from an older woman in good health. The sample comprised blood. CDR3 amino acids: CASSASWGYTF. The CDR3, as DNA: TGCGCCAGCAGCGCATCTTGGGGCTACACCTTC.